This T cell receptor beta chain was profiled in a study of blood T cell repertoires in COVID-19. Study context: COVID-19 samples, acute and convalescent, were from the United States, Italy and Spain. T cells, B-cell-depleted T cells, or PBMCs supplied cDNA or gDNA.

Assay: immunoSEQ multiplex PCR; the TCRdb copy retains only in-frame clones and omits some. The data hold 200,000 to 250,000 clones, with around 84% observed a single time. In its sample, this clone was seen once. Source material: peripheral blood. This receptor was identified in a young man with active or convalescent COVID-19.

The CDR3 DNA sequence: TGTGCCAGCAGCTTAGAGATTTCTAATTACGAGCAGTACTTC. Protein product: CASSLEISNYEQYF. This chain joins TRBV5-4 and TRBJ2-7; unclear D gene. CDR1 is SGHNT and CDR2 is YYREEE in the germline V gene (reference sequence). The CDR3 spans 14 residues. Trimming took 2 bases from V and 4 from J, leaving 13 bases between them.